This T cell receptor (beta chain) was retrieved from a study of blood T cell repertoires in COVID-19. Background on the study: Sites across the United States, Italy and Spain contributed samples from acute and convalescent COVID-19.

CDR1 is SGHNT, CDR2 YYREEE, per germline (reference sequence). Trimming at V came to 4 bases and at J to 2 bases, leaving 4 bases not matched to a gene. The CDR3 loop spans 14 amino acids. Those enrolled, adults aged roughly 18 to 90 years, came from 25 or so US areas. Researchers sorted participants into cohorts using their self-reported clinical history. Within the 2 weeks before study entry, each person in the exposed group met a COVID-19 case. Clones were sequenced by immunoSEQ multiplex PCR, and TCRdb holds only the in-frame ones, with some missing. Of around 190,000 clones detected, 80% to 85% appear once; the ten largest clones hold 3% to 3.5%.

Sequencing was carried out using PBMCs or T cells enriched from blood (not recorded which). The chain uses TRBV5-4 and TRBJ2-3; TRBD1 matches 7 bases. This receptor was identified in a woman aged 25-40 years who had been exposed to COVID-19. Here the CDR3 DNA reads TGTGCCAGCAGCACGGGACAGAACACAGATACGCAGTATTTT. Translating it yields CASSTGQNTDTQYF.